This T cell receptor beta chain came from a study of cytomegalovirus exposure and HLA in healthy donors. The overall study: An early release of data contained 75 million to 100 million unique TCRs, which came from HLA-typed donors. Overall study results and limits: According to an earlier analysis, most TCR beta V segments yielded productive rearrangements about 90% or about 30% of the time. In a later analysis, most CMV-associated TCR beta chains appeared HLA-restricted.

Germline CDR1 reads SQVTM; CDR2 reads ANQGSEA. The ends lost 8 bases at V and 8 bases at J; junction bases unmatched: 6. The CDR3 covers 12 residues. Primers included in the PCR were 60 Vbeta and 13 Jbeta primers. Generated by immunoSEQ multiplex PCR, the TCRdb table keeps only in-frame clones and is missing some. The sample carries around 130,000 clones, around 77% recorded once. Concerning this clone itself: As yet, its antigen is unknown.

The specimen sequenced was PBMCs. The genes are TRBV29-1 and TRBJ2-1, with 10 bases fitting TRBD2. This receptor was identified in a man aged 50 to 59 in good health and CMV-seronegative. The CDR3 coding sequence is TGCAGCTTAAGCGGGAGGGGCGATGAGCAGTTCTTC. Translated: CSLSGRGDEQFF.